The clone carrying this T cell receptor beta chain was counted between two and nine times. This sample stems from a study of identical twins. TCRdb analysed the 5' RACE reads with MiXCR anew, one entry per CDR3 protein. The sample carries 1.5 million or so distinct CDR3 sequences, under 35% recorded once. This TCR was sampled from a newborn girl in good health. Sequencing was carried out using cord blood.

CDR3: CASSSWRVSYNEQFF. DNA for the CDR3: TGTGCCAGCAGTTCCTGGAGGGTTTCCTACAATGAGCAGTTCTTC. The rearrangement links TRBV27 to TRBJ2-1, with D possibly TRBD2 on 6 matching bases. The CDR3 contains 15 residues. Per the germline V gene, CDR1 is MNHEY and CDR2 is SMNVEV (reference sequence). Trimming cost V 4 bases and J 1 base, with 11 bases left between them.